This T cell receptor (beta chain) came from a study of neoadjuvant nivolumab and ipilimumab in lung cancer. For the study at large: Nivolumab 3 mg/kg was given days 1, 15 and 29, plus ipilimumab 1 mg/kg day 1 in combination.

TCRdb's table, derived via immunoSEQ multiplex PCR, lists solely in-frame clones and lacks some. The data show about 18,000 clones, with roughly 77% seen just once and around 7% held by the top ten. Looked up from germline, CDR1 is MNHEY and CDR2 is SMNVEV (reference sequence). Trimming removed 5 bases at V and 7 bases at J, with 15 bases between. The CDR3 covers 13 residues. Study outcomes and limitations: Only a single major-pathologic-response sample was available for clonality analysis. Only two of four nivolumab-treated tumors gained richness and clonality by surgery.

Points on this clone: The antigen remains undetermined.

Sequencing used tumor tissue, obtained after neoadjuvant nivolumab, alone or with ipilimumab, at or shortly before surgery. The chain has TRBV27 and TRBJ2-7; D gene unclear. The sequence came from an adult with non-small cell lung cancer. Written as DNA, the CDR3 is TGTGCCAGCAGTCCCCGATTAGTGGGGGAGCAGTACTTC. Its translation: CASSPRLVGEQYF.